This is a list of T cell receptor beta chains from one sample in a study of graft-versus-host responses after intestinal transplantation. Measured with immunoSEQ multiplex PCR; TCRdb has only the in-frame clones, and not every one. The table has about 88,000 clones, 94% seen once; the top ten hold approximately 0.19%. For these receptors, no antigen is known. The sequencing used unstimulated CD4+ T cells sorted from spleen or lymph node cells, collected before transplant. Receptors originate from a human donor who was the organ donor for an intestinal transplant. CDR3s include the opening cysteine and the closing phenylalanine or tryptophan. D genes are given only for firm matches.

V gene	D gene	CDR3 length	J gene	CDR3 protein	CDR3 DNA
TRBV10-3	.	17	TRBJ1-1	CAISESQLPGGNTEAFF	TGTGCCATCAGTGAGTCACAATTGCCGGGGGGGAACACTGAAGCTTTCTTT
TRBV19	.	13	TRBJ1-1	CASDDRFHTEAFF	TGTGCCAGTGATGACAGGTTTCACACTGAAGCTTTCTTT
TRBV28	TRBD1	12	TRBJ2-7	CASSSGGFEQYF	TGTGCCAGCAGCTCAGGGGGCTTCGAGCAGTACTTC
TRBV6-6	.	13	TRBJ1-2	CASSSLSTYGYTF	TGTGCCAGCAGTTCTCTCTCGACCTATGGCTACACCTTC
TRBV7-8	.	16	TRBJ1-6	CASSWDIYSYNSPLHF	TGTGCCAGCAGCTGGGACATATACTCCTATAATTCACCCCTCCACTTT
TRBV29-1	.	14	TRBJ1-1	CSVDFGTPNTEAFF	TGCAGCGTTGATTTCGGAACGCCGAACACTGAAGCTTTCTTT
TRBV7-8	TRBD2	14	TRBJ2-5	CASSLGEGTETQYF	TGTGCCAGCAGCTTAGGGGAGGGGACAGAGACCCAGTACTTC
TRBV7-2	.	15	TRBJ2-2	CASSFGAANTGELFF	TGTGCCAGCAGCTTCGGGGCAGCGAACACCGGGGAGCTGTTTTTT
TRBV15	.	14	TRBJ2-1	CATSASPRDNEQFF	TGTGCCACCAGCGCTAGCCCCAGAGACAATGAGCAGTTCTTC
TRBV4-1	.	15	TRBJ2-3	CASSQWTDLPDTQYF	TGCGCCAGCAGCCAATGGACGGACCTCCCCGATACGCAGTATTTT
TRBV30	.	11	TRBJ2-5	CAWGGHETQYF	TGTGCCTGGGGGGGTCATGAGACCCAGTACTTC
TRBV5-1	.	13	TRBJ2-5	CASSQSRQETQYF	TGCGCCAGCAGCCAATCAAGGCAAGAGACCCAGTACTTC